This TCR beta chain was sequenced during a study of technical replicates of blood from a handful of donors. Profiled with immunoSEQ multiplex PCR; TCRdb holds only in-frame clones, not every one. This sample carries 13,000 or so clones, approximately 95% of them seen once, and the ten largest clones take roughly 6.8%. Per germline, CDR1 SGHAT and CDR2 FQNNGV. This CDR3 spans 14 amino acids. The V end lost 5 bases, the J end lost 3 bases, and 12 bases lay between the germline ends. The chain has TRBV11-2 and TRBJ2-3; D remains ambiguous. The source material was PBMCs. The TCR was taken from a human donor in good health. CDR3 in amino acids: CASSPVTRTDTQYF. The CDR3 nucleotides are TGTGCCAGCAGCCCTGTCACGCGTACAGATACGCAGTATTTT.